This T cell receptor beta chain comes out of a study of T cells after yellow fever vaccination (dated by TCRdb to between 2017 and 2020). General notes on the study: The SMART-Seq v4 Ultra Low Input RNA kit was used to prepare libraries from fractions with low cell numbers. Two healthy male donors, one aged 18 to 29 and one aged 30 to 40 years, made up the cohort. To follow T-cell clones before and after primary and booster YFV17D yellow fever vaccination, bulk TCR alpha and beta repertoires were sequenced over time. Blood was collected at multiple timepoints before and after primary and secondary immunization, and bulk PBMC replicates and cell subsets were isolated. Overall study outcomes, separate from this receptor: Most clones expanded after primary vaccination were re-detected after the booster (almost 98% of CD4 and 88% of CD8), suggesting broad memory maintenance. Compared with the primary T-cell response, the secondary T-cell response was weaker but faster, peaking on day 5 rather than day 15. A small share of clonotypes was detected in both CD4 and CD8 compartments, with the overlap likely arising from convergent recombination. Because abundant contaminating clonotypes from the bulk population could be contained in FACS-sorted repertoires, computational filtering was required. The study included only a couple of donors, which limits how far the findings can be generalized.

This clonotype was observed at least ten times. Its antigen has not been determined. Base qualities were left out, and no much larger clone turns up one base away. The sample was run on an Illumina NovaSeq 6000. TCR cDNA was synthesized by 5'RACE template switching, which introduced a universal primer site and unique molecular identifiers. Priming of cDNA synthesis was performed from both the TCR alpha and TCR beta constant segments. Libraries were amplified in two PCR steps, with sample barcodes and sequencing adapters added in the second step. Sequencing of libraries was performed on Illumina HiSeq 2500 (2x100 bp) or NovaSeq (2x150 bp). Per the source publication's procedure: Reads were demultiplexed and collapsed into UMI consensus sequences with MIGEC, and V(D)J alignment was performed with MiXCR. Vaccine-responding clonotypes were identified with edgeR using replicate PBMC samples, with FDR below 0.01 and a log2 fold change above 5 up to day 15 being required. Bulk clonotypes were assigned CD4 or CD8 identity according to which sequenced CD4 or CD8 repertoire held them at higher abundance. TCRdb reprocessing: public reads trimmed at Q25 with fastp, clones called with MiXCR, in-frame beta chains kept. Rows are combined by CDR3 protein, so each entry shows the most common genes and DNA. The V and J calls were determined by TCRdb, not by the authors. Within this sample are around 320,000 distinct CDR3 sequences, with over 3.5% of them counted one time only. The top ten clonotypes cover approximately 20% of the sample.

The sample's treatment or condition label, decoded: live attenuated yellow fever vaccine strain. At every blood-draw timepoint, two biological replicates of bulk PBMCs were collected. PBMCs were isolated from peripheral blood using a standard Ficoll-Paque protocol. TriZol was used to extract RNA from bulk PBMCs, from CD4 and CD8 fractions, and from dextramer-positive and dextramer-negative fractions. This clonotype was sampled from a man aged 18 to 30 who received the YFV17D yellow fever vaccine. Material: PBMCs, obtained 15 days after the yellow fever booster vaccination.

CDR3 loop: CASSVWDRPLEGYTF. In nucleotides, the sequence is TGTGCCAGCAGCGTATGGGACAGGCCCTTGGAGGGCTACACCTTC. In this chain, TRBV9 is recombined with TRBJ1-2, with 8 junctional bases fitting TRBD1. The CDR3 measures 15 amino acids from cysteine to phenylalanine. This entry keeps only the CDR3 DNA: 45 bases, framed from base 1. Here V drops 1 base and J drops 8 bases, and the junction holds 10 bases not matched to any gene. CDR1 and CDR2 were assigned from the germline V gene as SGDLS and YYNGEE.